A single T cell receptor (beta chain) is shown here with its context. This entry belongs to a study of cytomegalovirus exposure and HLA in healthy donors. This CDR3 is 16 amino acids long. V gave up 4 bases and J gave up 0 bases, with 12 bases separating them. Germline V gene data show CDR1 as LNHDA and CDR2 as SQIVND (reference sequence). 13 Jbeta primers and 60 Vbeta primers were used for the PCR. This table comes from immunoSEQ multiplex PCR, and its TCRdb copy is limited to in-frame clones, with some not included. Of 150,000 to 200,000 clones listed, approximately 80% are singletons. Material: PBMCs. V is TRBV19 and J is TRBJ2-2; D may be TRBD1 (6 bases). The sequence came from a female donor in good health and CMV-seronegative. CDR3 protein: CASSRRQAPNTGELFF. The CDR3 DNA reads as TGTGCCAGTAGTAGGAGACAGGCCCCGAACACCGGGGAGCTGTTTTTT.